The 32 T cell receptor beta chains below come from one sample, sequenced in a study of blood T cell repertoires in COVID-19. Profiling relied on immunoSEQ multiplex PCR, and the TCRdb table lists in-frame clones only, not all of them. The data contain approximately 110,000 clones, 70% to 80% of them singletons. The sequencing input was peripheral blood. The receptors originated from a man aged 65 to 79 with active or convalescent COVID-19.

This sequence joins TRBV9 and TRBJ2-2; 8 bases are a match to TRBD1. Trimming cost V 4 bases and J 4 bases; bases outside gene matches: 6. The germline CDR1 and CDR2 sequences are SGDLS and YYNGEE. The CDR3 consists of 15 residues. CDR3 region: CASSLRDRSTGELFF. CDR3 in DNA: TGTGCCAGCAGCCTCCGGGACAGGAGCACCGGGGAGCTGTTTTTT.

The V call is TRBV4-1, the J call TRBJ2-2; 7 bases match TRBD1. The V gene's germline CDR1 is MGHRA and CDR2 YSYEKL. The CDR3 has 15 amino acids. J was trimmed by 2 bases and V by 6 bases; bases with no gene match: 6. CDR3 sequence: CASRGGLFNTGELFF. The CDR3 DNA follows: TGCGCCAGCAGAGGGGGCCTCTTCAACACCGGGGAGCTGTTTTTT.

In this sample, this clone turned up a few times. In the same sample, other DNA sequences code for this CDR3. This chain links TRBV6-5 with TRBJ2-7; D is uncertain. V lost 6 bases and J lost 4, with 7 bases in between. CDR3 length equals 11 residues. Germline-derived CDR1 and CDR2 are MNHEY and SVGAGI. DNA for the CDR3: TGTGCCAGCAGACGAGATTACGAGCAGTACTTC. Its protein product is CASRRDYEQYF.

J is TRBJ2-3 and V is TRBV5-6; D may be TRBD2 (6 bases). Trimming took 4 bases from V and 0 from J, leaving 15 bases between them. The CDR3 runs to 16 residues. Germline V lookup: CDR1 SGHDT, CDR2 YYEEEE. CDR3: CASSTQAGGSTDTQYF. The CDR3 region has the DNA TGTGCCAGCAGCACCCAAGCCGGGGGTAGCACAGATACGCAGTATTTT.

Only one count was recorded for this clone. The chain is built from TRBV6-5 and TRBJ1-2; D possibly corresponds to TRBD1 (6 bases). Trimming pared 0 bases from V and 8 bases from J, leaving 16 bases between. There are 15 residues in the CDR3. CDR1 MNHEY and CDR2 SVGAGI come from the germline V gene. This chain's CDR3 is CASSYSQGLISGYTF. CDR3 sequence (DNA): TGTGCCAGCAGTTACTCACAGGGTCTCATTTCAGGCTACACCTTC.

The chain joins TRBV4-2 to TRBJ2-3; no clear D gene. The CDR3 is made up of 13 amino acids. The germline V gene encodes CDR1 LGHNA and CDR2 YNFKEQ. Trimming shortened V by 0 bases and J by 13 bases, and 14 bases separated the two germline ends. DNA for the CDR3: TGTGCCAGCAGCCAAGATGTCGGGTCCGGAAAGTATTTT. Its protein product is CASSQDVGSGKYF.

The rearrangement links TRBV10-3 to TRBJ2-2, with D possibly being TRBD1 (6 bases). Trimming took off 9 bases at V and 1 base at J, with 6 bases between the two ends. Per the germline V gene, CDR1 is ENHRY and CDR2 is SYGVKD. The CDR3 is 12 residues long. CDR3 residues: CAMGQNTGELFF. Written as DNA, the CDR3 is TGTGCCATGGGACAGAACACCGGGGAGCTGTTTTTT.

This chain links TRBV6-5 with TRBJ2-7; the match to TRBD1 covers 9 bases. The CDR3 covers 13 residues. Germline V CDR1 and CDR2: MNHEY, SVGAGI. After removal of 6 bases from V and 4 bases from J, the junction contained 4 bases not matched to a gene. CDR3 residues: CASRQGAQYEQYF. In nucleotides, the CDR3 is TGTGCCAGCAGACAGGGGGCGCAGTACGAGCAGTACTTC.

The rearrangement links TRBV4-2 to TRBJ1-1; D not resolved. Looked up from germline, CDR1 is LGHNA and CDR2 is YNFKEQ. Trimming cost V 0 bases and J 0 bases, with 14 bases left between them. The CDR3 has 17 amino acids. CDR3 in DNA: TGTGCCAGCAGCCAAGATGGCGTACGGGTCGTGAACACTGAAGCTTTCTTT. Its protein is CASSQDGVRVVNTEAFF.

For this clone: Other DNA sequences in the same sample also yield this CDR3. J is TRBJ2-2 and V is TRBV5-1; 10 positions match TRBD2. CDR1 and CDR2 from the germline V gene are SGHRS and YFSETQ. The CDR3 extends over 16 amino acids. V lost 4 bases, J lost 1 base, and 4 bases stayed unmatched. The CDR3 reads CASSPLAGGNTGELFF. DNA of the CDR3: TGCGCCAGCAGCCCCTTAGCGGGGGGGAACACCGGGGAGCTGTTTTTT.

This clone was counted between two and nine times. The chain links TRBV3-1 (or the pseudogene TRBV3-2) to TRBJ2-1, with TRBD2 identical over 9 bases. Germline lookup yields CDR1 LGHDT and CDR2 YNNKEL (reference sequence). With V trimmed by 4 bases and J by 6 bases, 16 bases remained unmatched. CDR3 size: 18 residues. CDR3 DNA sequence: TGTGCCAGCAGCCCATTGCTCGGACTAGCGATGGTCACCAATGAGCAGTTCTTC. It is translated as CASSPLLGLAMVTNEQFF.

This sequence joins TRBV7-2 and TRBJ2-4, with D maybe TRBD1 (6 bases). The CDR3 totals 13 residues. The V gene lost 5 bases and the J gene lost 6 bases, with 11 bases spanning the gap. CDR1 and CDR2 from the germline V gene are SGHTA and FQGNSA. The CDR3 DNA sequence: TGTGCCAGCAGCACCGGGACAAGAAACATTCAGTACTTC. As protein: CASSTGTRNIQYF.

The CDR3 spells CASSSGILYNEQFF. The CDR3 bases are TGTGCCAGCAGCTCAGGGATCCTGTACAATGAGCAGTTCTTC. The chain carries TRBV11-2 and TRBJ2-1, with D possibly TRBD1 on 5 matching bases. With 4 bases removed from V and 4 bases from J, the gap between germline ends came to 11 bases. The CDR3 length is 14 residues. In germline, CDR1 is SGHAT, CDR2 FQNNGV.

This clone appeared a few times. The chain employs TRBV5-1 and TRBJ2-2; 7 nucleotides agree with TRBD1. Per the germline V gene, CDR1 is SGHRS and CDR2 is YFSETQ. The CDR3 has 15 residues. Trimming cost V 0 bases and J 5 bases; bases outside gene matches: 4. The CDR3 protein is CASSLGQGWTGELFF. CDR3 sequence (DNA): TGCGCCAGCAGCTTGGGACAGGGATGGACCGGGGAGCTGTTTTTT.

The V and J genes are TRBV2 and TRBJ1-4, with D possibly matching TRBD1 (5 bases). Per germline, CDR1 SNHLY and CDR2 FYNNEI. V was shortened by 5 bases and J by 7 bases, with 20 bases between the two germline ends. CDR3 size: 16 residues. The CDR3 is CASSTTSPGLSEKLFF. Here the CDR3 DNA reads TGTGCCAGCAGTACAACTTCCCCGGGACTGAGTGAAAAACTGTTTTTT. The whole variable domain, filled in from reference TRBV2 and TRBJ1-4, reads EPEVTQTPSHQVTQMGQEVILRCVPISNHLYFYWYRQILGQKVEFLVSFYNNEISEKSEIFDDQFSVERPDGSNFTLKIRSTKLEDSAMYFCASSTTSPGLSEKLFFGSGTQLSVL.

This sequence joins TRBV4-1 and TRBJ2-5, with 9 positions matching TRBD1. Per germline, CDR1 MGHRA and CDR2 YSYEKL. The CDR3 contains 14 residues. Losses at the gene ends were 5 bases for V and 5 bases for J; bases not matched to a gene: 6. The CDR3 sequence is CASSKGQGAETQYF. CDR3 DNA sequence: TGCGCCAGCAGCAAGGGACAGGGTGCGGAGACCCAGTACTTC.

The V and J genes are TRBV6-1 and TRBJ1-6; weak D call: TRBD1 (6 bases). Germline V gene lookup returns CDR1 MNHNS and CDR2 SASEGT. This CDR3 has 16 residues. Trimming shortened V by 3 bases and J by 7 bases, and 16 bases separated the two germline ends. CDR3 residues: CASSDPGRGGNSPLHF. In DNA, the CDR3 is TGTGCCAGCAGTGATCCGGGGAGGGGGGGGAATTCACCCCTCCACTTT.

The gene calls are TRBV5-4 and TRBJ1-1, with TRBD1 identical over 8 bases. The CDR3 covers 13 residues. Germline lookup yields CDR1 SGHNT and CDR2 YYREEE (reference sequence). With 7 bases clipped from V and 1 base from J, the junction kept 3 bases outside the gene matches. The CDR3 nucleotides are TGTGCCAGCTCAGGGGGCTCGAACACTGAAGCTTTCTTT. Residues: CASSGGSNTEAFF.

The chain joins TRBV5-1 to TRBJ1-1; D is possibly TRBD1 (5 bases). This CDR3 is 14 amino acids long. Germline CDR1 is SGHRS and CDR2 is YFSETQ. Trimming pared 4 bases from V and 1 base from J, leaving 11 bases between. The CDR3 protein is CASSKGSSNTEAFF. DNA of the CDR3: TGCGCCAGCAGCAAGGGGTCTTCGAACACTGAAGCTTTCTTT.

The chain recombines TRBV6-2 or TRBV6-3 with TRBJ2-3; D is possibly TRBD1 (6 bases). Trimming stripped 2 bases from V and 2 bases from J, with 14 bases between. Germline-derived CDR1 and CDR2 are MNHEY and SVGEGT. This CDR3 is 16 amino acids long. The CDR3 sequence: CASSYRQGRSTDTQYF. In nucleotides, the CDR3 is TGTGCCAGCAGTTACCGGCAGGGGCGTTCCACAGATACGCAGTATTTT.

The chain links TRBV20-1 to TRBJ1-5; no clear D gene. The CDR3 runs to 11 residues. In germline, CDR1 is DFQATT, CDR2 SNEGSKA (reference sequence). Trimming cost V 2 bases and J 6 bases, with 5 bases left between them. The CDR3 loop reads CSARRGQPQHF. CDR3 sequence (DNA): TGCAGTGCTAGACGGGGTCAGCCCCAGCATTTT.

The genes are TRBV5-4 and TRBJ1-6; 7 bases align to TRBD1. J gave up 4 bases and V 1 base, and 2 bases lay outside the gene matches. CDR3 length: 15 amino acids. The germline CDR1 and CDR2 sequences are SGHNT and YYREEE (reference sequence). Written as DNA, the CDR3 is TGTGCCAGCAGCTTGTCAGGGGGGTATAATTCACCCCTCCACTTT. It yields the protein CASSLSGGYNSPLHF.

The genes are TRBV5-1 and TRBJ2-1; D may be TRBD1 (6 bases). Germline lookup yields CDR1 SGHRS and CDR2 YFSETQ. Trimming left V 0 bases short and J 2 bases short, with 12 bases between. The CDR3 contains 16 residues. The CDR3 DNA reads as TGCGCCAGCAGCTTGGAGGCCAGGGGTACCTACAATGAGCAGTTCTTC. This codes for CASSLEARGTYNEQFF.

V is TRBV30 and J is TRBJ1-1, with no clear D. The CDR3 sequence is 11 residues long. Trimming removed 2 bases at V and 5 bases at J, with 6 bases between. The germline V gene has CDR1 GTSNPN and CDR2 SVGIG (reference sequence). The CDR3 nucleotides read TGTGCCTGGAGTTACGGGACTGAAGCTTTCTTT. Its translation: CAWSYGTEAFF.

The chain has TRBV20-1 and TRBJ1-5; D is ambiguous. The CDR3 contains 16 residues. Deletions cut 3 bases from V and 2 bases from J, with 17 bases between. Germline assignment: CDR1 DFQATT and CDR2 SNEGSKA (reference sequence). The CDR3 protein is CSASGRHKGGNQPQHF. CDR3 bases: TGCAGTGCTAGTGGGAGGCATAAGGGAGGCAATCAGCCCCAGCATTTT.

CDR3 protein: CASSQVIAGGYGYTF. CDR3 DNA sequence: TGTGCCAGCAGCCAAGTAATCGCGGGGGGCTATGGCTACACCTTC. The rearrangement joins TRBV3-1 (or the pseudogene TRBV3-2) to TRBJ1-2; TRBD1 is a possible D gene (5 bases). Germline CDR1 reads LGHDT; CDR2 reads YNNKEL (reference sequence). Deletions cut 1 base from V and 4 bases from J, with 13 bases between. The CDR3 contains 15 residues.

This clone has only one observation. The V call is TRBV28, the J call TRBJ2-7, with TRBD2 matching over 12 bases. This CDR3 spans 16 amino acids. The V gene's germline CDR1 is MDHEN and CDR2 SYDVKM. V gave up 5 bases and J gave up 1 base; unmatched junction bases: 6. CDR3 in DNA: TGTGCCAGCAGTCCACGACTAGCGGGAGTGTCCTACGAGCAGTACTTC. This codes for CASSPRLAGVSYEQYF.

This clone has more than one count but fewer than ten. The gene calls are TRBV12-3 or TRBV12-4 and TRBJ1-2; 7 bases match TRBD1. The CDR3 length is 13 residues. V lost 7 bases and J lost 5; bases outside the gene matches: 7. The CDR3 DNA reads as TGTGCCAGCAATCGGGACAGCGCGTATGGCTACACCTTC. This sequence encodes CASNRDSAYGYTF.

The chain combines TRBV28 with TRBJ2-7, with D tentatively TRBD2 (5 bases). The V end lost 5 bases, the J end lost 2 bases, and 13 bases lay between the germline ends. The CDR3 has 14 amino acids. Per germline, CDR1 MDHEN and CDR2 SYDVKM. CDR3 in DNA: TGTGCCAGCAGTCCCCCCTCGGGGACCTACGAGCAGTACTTC. Translation gives CASSPPSGTYEQYF.

The chain links TRBV21-1 to TRBJ1-6; the table's D gene call, TRBD1, was not cross checked with the DNA. TRBV21-1 is a recognized pseudogene. This CDR3 comprises 16 residues. The CDR3 DNA is TGTGCCAGCAGCAAAATCGATCAGGGTTATAATTCACCCCTCCACTTT. Protein product: CASSKIDQGYNSPLHF.

V gene TRBV9 combines with J gene TRBJ1-1; 9 bases fit TRBD1. Per germline, CDR1 SGDLS and CDR2 YYNGEE. Unmatched junction bases numbered 7, after V lost 3 bases and J lost 4 bases. The CDR3 spans 15 residues. The CDR3 spells CASSGGQGLGTEAFF. The CDR3 DNA is TGTGCCAGCAGCGGTGGACAGGGGTTGGGCACTGAAGCTTTCTTT.

The chain recombines TRBV2 with TRBJ2-5, with 12 bases that match TRBD2. The ends lost 8 bases at V and 4 bases at J; junction bases unmatched: 8. Per the germline V gene, CDR1 is SNHLY and CDR2 is FYNNEI. The CDR3 loop spans 15 amino acids. The CDR3 DNA reads as TGTGCCAGCCAGCTAGCGGGAGGGAGGCGAGAGACCCAGTACTTC. Encoded protein: CASQLAGGRRETQYF.